This is a list of T cell receptor beta chains from one sample in a study of shared clonotypes between healthy human individuals. Using immunoSEQ multiplex PCR, the repertoire was profiled, and TCRdb retains in-frame clones only, with some absent. The table includes about 2.3 million clones, around 92% detected once. Sequencing was performed on naive CD4+ T cells from PBMCs. The receptors stem from a man aged 18 to 30 in good health. Some clones in this sample may be carry-over from other donors' samples. The CDR3 runs from the conserved cysteine through the conserved F or W. D genes are given only for firm matches. Some rows mark clone size as missing; the rest say once, few, many or name a class of expanded clone.

v_call	clone_size	j_call	d_call	cdr3_nt	cdr3_aa
TRBV5-4	-	TRBJ1-5	-	TGTGCCAGCAGCTTGGGGGGTGAGGGACAGCCCCAGCATTTT	CASSLGGEGQPQHF
TRBV5-4	-	TRBJ2-5	TRBD2	TGTGCCAGCAGCCTCTCGGCTAGCGGGAGGGGAGAGACCCAGTACTTC	CASSLSASGRGETQYF
TRBV9	-	TRBJ2-5	TRBD2	TGTGCCAGCAGCGGCGGGACTAGCGGGAGCAGTTACCAAGAGACCCAGTACTTC	CASSGGTSGSSYQETQYF
TRBV10-3	-	TRBJ2-2	-	TGTGCCATCAGTGAGGGGCGCGGACTAAACACCGGGGAGCTGTTTTTT	CAISEGRGLNTGELFF
TRBV2	-	TRBJ2-1	-	TGTGCCAGCAGTGAAGCTGTGAGCTACAATGAGCAGTTCTTC	CASSEAVSYNEQFF
TRBV5-1	-	TRBJ1-1	-	TGCGCCAGCACCACAACAACAGGTGGCACTGAAGCTTTCTTT	CASTTTTGGTEAFF
TRBV11-2	-	TRBJ1-2	-	TGTGCCAGCAGCTTAGATCTGTCCGATTATGGCTACACCTTC	CASSLDLSDYGYTF
TRBV10-3	once	TRBJ2-1	-	TGTGCCATCAGGTCGGGCGTTAGGGTGAATGAGCAGTTCTTC	CAIRSGVRVNEQFF
TRBV6-4	-	TRBJ2-2	-	TGTGCCAGCAGTGAGCAAGCGCCGAACACCGGGGAGCTGTTTTTT	CASSEQAPNTGELFF
TRBV6-5	-	TRBJ1-4	-	TGTGCCAGCAGTTACGAGATGAACGTTGAAAAACTGTTTTTT	CASSYEMNVEKLFF
TRBV5-1	-	TRBJ2-5	TRBD1	TGCGCCAGCAGCTTGCCCGCGACAGGGGTAGAGACCCAGTACTTC	CASSLPATGVETQYF
TRBV18	-	TRBJ2-2	-	TGTGCCAGCTCACCACCCCAGGAACCCGGGGAGCTGTTTTTT	CASSPPQEPGELFF
TRBV6-5	-	TRBJ1-1	-	TGTGCCAGCAGTTACTACTCACCAACAAAGAACACTGAAGCTTTCTTT	CASSYYSPTKNTEAFF
TRBV27	-	TRBJ2-7	-	TGTGCCAGCAGTTTTTCGTTTGAGGGATCCTACGAGCAGTACTTC	CASSFSFEGSYEQYF
TRBV5-1	-	TRBJ2-5	-	TGCGCCAGCAGCTTGGTCGGTAGTGAAGAGACCCAGTACTTC	CASSLVGSEETQYF
TRBV7-2	-	TRBJ2-5	TRBD2	TGTGCCAGCAGCCTCTCGCTTAGCGGGGTGGCACAAGAGACCCAGTACTTC	CASSLSLSGVAQETQYF
TRBV28	-	TRBJ2-7	-	TGTGCCAGCAGTTTGTTTCCCCCCAGGGCCGAGCAGTACTTC	CASSLFPPRAEQYF
TRBV28	-	TRBJ2-7	-	TGTGCCAGCAGTTTAGAGACGGCGGGACAATACGAGCAGTACTTC	CASSLETAGQYEQYF
TRBV5-4	-	TRBJ2-3	TRBD1	TGTGCCAGCAGCTCGACAGGGGCAGATACGCAGTATTTT	CASSSTGADTQYF
TRBV7-2	-	TRBJ2-5	-	TGTGCCAGCAGGAATGGAGACAGTCAAACGGGGGAGACCCAGTACTTC	CASRNGDSQTGETQYF
TRBV28	-	TRBJ1-1	-	TGTGCCAGCTACAACAGGAAGAACACTGAAGCTTTCTTT	CASYNRKNTEAFF
TRBV19	-	TRBJ2-2	TRBD1	TGTGCCAGTAGGGCCACAGGGGTTATTCGGACCGGGGAGCTGTTTTTT	CASRATGVIRTGELFF
TRBV28	-	TRBJ2-3	-	TGTGCCAGCACCAAAGTCGGAGCTAGCACAGATACGCAGTATTTT	CASTKVGASTDTQYF
TRBV28	-	TRBJ2-3	-	TGTGCCAGCAGTCCGTCCGGCACAGATACGCAGTATTTT	CASSPSGTDTQYF
TRBV7-9	-	TRBJ1-1	-	TGTGCCAGCAGCCTACCCGGACCAGAAGCTTTCTTT	CASSLPGPEAFF
TRBV5-1	-	TRBJ1-2	-	TGCGCCAGCCGACGGACGGATAACTATGGCTACACCTTC	CASRRTDNYGYTF
TRBV18	-	TRBJ1-1	TRBD1	TGTGCCAGCTCACCCCTGGCGAGGGGGCGGGTTGGAGCTTTCTTT	CASSPLARGRVGAFF
TRBV25-1	-	TRBJ2-7	-	TGTGCCAGCAGTGAAATCAAGTCCGGGTTAACCTACGAGCAGTACTTC	CASSEIKSGLTYEQYF
TRBV28	-	TRBJ2-2	TRBD1	TGTGCCAGCAGTCCGAGGGACAGGAACACCGGGGAGCTGTTTTTT	CASSPRDRNTGELFF
TRBV28	-	TRBJ2-5	TRBD1	TGTGCCATTAGACAGGGAATTCAAGAGACCCAGTACTTC	CAIRQGIQETQYF
TRBV30	-	TRBJ1-2	-	TGTGCCTGGGGGACACCCGGGAGAAAGTATTTTTATGGCTACACCTTC	CAWGTPGRKYFYGYTF
TRBV6-5	-	TRBJ1-2	-	TGTGCCAGCAGTTACTCGAAGGCCGGGGCCTATGGCTACACCTTC	CASSYSKAGAYGYTF
TRBV30	once	TRBJ1-5	-	TGTGCCTGGAGTGTACTGGGTCAGCCCCAGCATTTT	CAWSVLGQPQHF
TRBV28	-	TRBJ2-7	TRBD2	TGTGCCAGCAGTCCCGGGGGGTTATACGAGCAGTACTTC	CASSPGGLYEQYF
TRBV25-1	once	TRBJ1-4	-	TGTGCCAGCAGTGAATCGGAGCAACGGGAAAAACTGTTTTTT	CASSESEQREKLFF
TRBV29-1	-	TRBJ2-3	-	TGCAGCGTTGTGGCGGCTACAGATACGCAGTATTTT	CSVVAATDTQYF
TRBV9	-	TRBJ1-1	-	TGTGCCAGCAGCGCTTCTTACAGCCCCTTGAACACTGAAGCTTTCTTT	CASSASYSPLNTEAFF
TRBV5-1	-	TRBJ2-6	-	TGCGCCAGCAGCTCCCCCGGTCGGGCCAACGTCCTGACTTTC	CASSSPGRANVLTF
TRBV28	once	TRBJ1-2	-	TGTGCCAGCACCTCAAGCGTATATGGCTACACCTTC	CASTSSVYGYTF
TRBV30	-	TRBJ2-7	-	TGTGCCTGGAGTTTCACAGCCTACGAGCAGTACTTC	CAWSFTAYEQYF
TRBV14	-	TRBJ2-7	-	TGTGCCAGCAGTCGTGATACAGGGAGGCAAGGCTACGAGCAGTACTTC	CASSRDTGRQGYEQYF
TRBV15	-	TRBJ2-6	-	TGTGCCACCAGCGGTTCCCTTTCTGGGGCCAACGTCCTGACTTTC	CATSGSLSGANVLTF
TRBV7-2	-	TRBJ1-1	-	TGTGCCAGCAGCTACCGTGGGGGGCTTACTGAAGCTTTCTTT	CASSYRGGLTEAFF
TRBV5-1	-	TRBJ2-1	TRBD2	TGCGCCAGCAGCTTGGCGACAGGCGGGGCGGGAGGGGTCAATGAGCAGTTCTTC	CASSLATGGAGGVNEQFF
TRBV5-4	-	TRBJ2-6	-	TGTGCCAGCAGCTTGCTCAGCTCTGGGGCCAACGTCCTGACTTTC	CASSLLSSGANVLTF